These 26 T cell receptor beta chains originate from one sample sequenced in a study of T cells in Graves' hyperthyroidism and ophthalmopathy. Amplified TCR beta CDR3 regions derived from RNA transcripts. First-round RT-PCR of the TCR CDR3 relied on the HTBI primer set. A single record per CDR3 protein comes from TCRdb applying MiXCR to the multiplex PCR reads. The sample contains about 600,000 distinct CDR3 sequences, around 15% of which appear only once. Source material: blood. The source is a woman aged 40 to 50 with Graves' ophthalmopathy.

About this clonotype: An end of the junction does not agree with germline; a read error may underlie this. The V call is TRBV7-2, the J call TRBJ2-1, with 12 bases that match TRBD2. The CDR3 is made up of 15 amino acids. Germline V gene lookup returns CDR1 SGHTA and CDR2 FQGNSA. The CDR3 here is CAGSSGLAGDNEQFF. The CDR3 nucleotides read TGTGCCGGCAGCTCGGGACTAGCGGGCGACAATGAGCAGTTCTTC.

This clonotype appeared a few times. The genes are TRBV5-1 and TRBJ2-3; 7 nucleotides match TRBD1. The germline V gene has CDR1 SGHRS and CDR2 YFSETQ. CDR3 size: 14 residues. V lost 2 bases, J lost 10 bases, and 10 bases stayed unmatched. The CDR3, as DNA: TGCGCCAGCAGCTTACAAGGGGGCTCGGATGCGCAGTATTTT. Its protein is CASSLQGGSDAQYF.

This clonotype was seen more than once but under ten times. The rearrangement links TRBV20-1 to TRBJ2-1; 9 bases line up with TRBD2. The CDR3 spans 15 residues. The germline gives CDR1 DFQATT, CDR2 SNEGSKA (reference sequence). The V segment lost 8 bases and the J segment 0 bases; nucleotides outside the gene matches: 8. CDR3 sequence: CSPLPSGNSYNEQFF. CDR3 in DNA: TGCAGTCCTCTCCCTAGCGGGAACTCCTACAATGAGCAGTTCTTC.

This clonotype was found many times. The chain has TRBV20-1 and TRBJ1-6; no reliable D call. Trimming pared 2 bases from V and 10 bases from J, leaving 12 bases between. CDR1 and CDR2 (germline): DFQATT, SNEGSKA (reference sequence). There are 13 residues in the CDR3. This CDR3 reads CSARRSHGSPLHF. DNA for the CDR3: TGCAGTGCTAGACGTTCGCACGGCTCACCCCTCCACTTT.

This clonotype was seen at least ten times. The V call is TRBV20-1, the J call TRBJ2-3; D is undetermined. The CDR3 has 16 amino acids. Germline CDR1 is DFQATT and CDR2 is SNEGSKA (reference sequence). Trimming pared 0 bases from V and 2 bases from J, leaving 15 bases between. CDR3 protein: CSARDLQRIYTDTQYF. Here the CDR3 DNA reads TGCAGTGCTAGAGATCTGCAGCGAATATACACAGATACGCAGTATTTT.

V gene TRBV29-1 combines with J gene TRBJ2-4, with D possibly matching TRBD1 (5 bases). Germline values: CDR1 SQVTM, CDR2 ANQGSEA. V was trimmed by 5 bases and J by 6 bases, leaving 14 bases between them. CDR3 length: 13 residues. CDR3: CSVLWQGTNIQYF. CDR3 bases: TGCAGCGTTCTGTGGCAGGGAACAAACATTCAGTACTTC.

In this sample, this clonotype turned up a few times. J is TRBJ2-1 and V is TRBV5-1; 7 positions match TRBD1. The trim removed 4 bases at V and 10 bases at J, leaving 8 bases unmatched. The CDR3 runs to 13 residues. Per the germline V gene, CDR1 is SGHRS and CDR2 is YFSETQ. The CDR3 DNA reads TGCGCCAGCAGCCTGAGGGGGCCGCCCGAGCAGTTCTTC. This gives the protein CASSLRGPPEQFF. The whole variable domain, remainder taken from reference TRBV5-1 and TRBJ2-1, is KAGVTQTPRYLIKTRGQQVTLSCSPISGHRSVSWYQQTPGQGLQFLFEYFSETQRNKGNFPGRFSGRQFSNSRSEMNVSTLELGDSALYLCASSLRGPPEQFFGPGTRLTVL.

The chain employs TRBV7-9 and TRBJ2-7; D may be TRBD1 (6 bases). Per the germline V gene, CDR1 is SEHNR and CDR2 is FQNEAQ (reference sequence). The CDR3 totals 15 residues. Deletions cut 6 bases from V and 4 bases from J, with 19 bases between. Here the CDR3 DNA reads TGTGCCAGCAGGATAGCGCGTAGGGGGATATACGAGCAGTACTTC. Protein product: CASRIARRGIYEQYF.

This clonotype was detected only a few times. The V call is TRBV3-1, the J call TRBJ2-7; 10 bases align to TRBD2. CDR3 length: 15 residues. The V gene's germline CDR1 is LGHDT and CDR2 YNNKEL (reference sequence). Germline trimming cut 4 bases from V and 5 bases from J; bases unmatched to any gene: 8. The CDR3 loop reads CASSLPLAGVDEQYF. For the CDR3, the DNA is TGTGCCAGCAGCCTCCCTCTAGCGGGAGTCGACGAGCAGTACTTC.

This clonotype has ten or more counts. V and J are TRBV3-1 and TRBJ1-4; D is uncertain. V was cut by 2 bases and J by 11 bases, with 15 bases left in between. CDR3 size: 14 residues. CDR1 LGHDT and CDR2 YNNKEL come from the germline V gene (reference sequence). The CDR3 loop reads CASSQLRPGSKLFF. For the CDR3, the DNA is TGTGCCAGCAGCCAATTGCGGCCGGGCAGTAAACTGTTTTTT.

Many counts were recorded for this clonotype. The rearrangement uses TRBV28 and TRBJ2-5; D may be TRBD2 (7 bases). V shed 1 base and J shed 4 bases, with 16 bases lying between them. Germline CDR1 reads MDHEN; CDR2 reads SYDVKM. The CDR3 is 16 residues long. The CDR3 spells CASSLYASGGGETQYF. The CDR3 nucleotides are TGTGCCAGCAGTTTATACGCTAGCGGAGGGGGAGAGACCCAGTACTTC.

This clonotype has just a few counts. V and J are TRBV29-1 and TRBJ2-5, with a tentative D call TRBD1 (7 bases). Germline V lookup: CDR1 SQVTM, CDR2 ANQGSEA. There are 12 residues in the CDR3. V was shortened by 7 bases and J by 5 bases, with 14 bases between the two germline ends. CDR3 residues: CSASGGWETQYF. For the CDR3, the DNA is TGCAGCGCCTCAGGGGGGTGGGAGACCCAGTACTTC.

The V call is TRBV10-1, the J call TRBJ1-1; TRBD1 aligns across 7 bases. This CDR3 is 14 amino acids long. Germline trimming cut 4 bases from V and 0 bases from J; bases unmatched to any gene: 2. Germline V CDR1 and CDR2: WNHNN, SYGVQD (reference sequence). CDR3 DNA: TGCGCCAGCAGTGCGGGACAGATGAACACTGAAGCTTTCTTT. This sequence encodes CASSAGQMNTEAFF.

A few counts support this clonotype. Given a much more abundant clone one base away, this may be a read error. The chain recombines TRBV9 with TRBJ2-7; unclear D gene. The CDR3 spans 9 residues. V gave up 6 bases and J gave up 3 bases, with 1 base separating them. Germline lookup yields CDR1 SGDLS and CDR2 YYNGEE. CDR3 residues: CASNYEQYF. The CDR3 region has the DNA TGTGCCAGCAACTACGAGCAGTACTTC. Full variable domain (outside the CDR3, taken from reference TRBV9 and TRBJ2-7): DSGVTQTPKHLITATGQRVTLRCSPRSGDLSVYWYQQSLDQGLQFLIQYYNGEERAKGNILERFSAQQFPDLHSELNLSSLELGDSALYFCASNYEQYFGPGTRLTVT.

Of note for this clonotype: This may be a read error, as it is one base from a much larger clone. The J gene is TRBJ1-4, the V gene TRBV6-2 or TRBV6-3; D is undetermined. There are 11 residues in the CDR3. Germline V gene data show CDR1 as MNHEY and CDR2 as SVGEGT. In DNA, the CDR3 is TGTGCCAGCGGAAGACTTGAAAAACCGTTTTTT. Residues: CASGRLEKPFF.

This clonotype has at least ten counts. This chain joins TRBV11-2 and TRBJ2-5, with D uncertain. From germline, CDR1 is SGHAT and CDR2 FQNNGV. CDR3 size: 15 residues. V gave up 1 base and J gave up 2 bases, with 11 bases separating them. The CDR3, as DNA: TGTGCCAGCAGCTTAGGGGCGAATGATCAAGAGACCCAGTACTTC. As protein: CASSLGANDQETQYF.

The rearrangement joins TRBV29-1 to TRBJ2-3; tentatively, D is TRBD1 (7 bases). The CDR3 loop spans 14 amino acids. Germline CDR1 and CDR2: SQVTM and ANQGSEA. With 7 bases removed from V and 2 bases from J, the gap between germline ends came to 16 bases. In DNA, the CDR3 is TGCAGCGCGCGGGACAGACCTACCACAGATACGCAGTATTTT. Protein product: CSARDRPTTDTQYF.

This clonotype has at least ten counts. The CDR3 region has the DNA TGTGCCAGCAGCTTAATTCTGGGGGGAAGCACAGATACGCAGTATTTT. Protein sequence: CASSLILGGSTDTQYF. The chain carries TRBV7-9 and TRBJ2-3, with a possible D match to TRBD2 (6 bases). Trimming removed 2 bases from V and 0 bases from J, with 12 bases in between. The V gene's germline CDR1 is SEHNR and CDR2 FQNEAQ (reference sequence). The CDR3 has 16 residues. The variable domain in full, with the rest retrieved from reference TRBV7-9 and TRBJ2-3, is DTGVSQNPRHKITKRGQNVTFRCDPISEHNRLYWYRQTLGQGPEFLTYFQNEAQLEKSRLLSDRFSAERPKGSFSTLEIQRTEQGDSAMYLCASSLILGGSTDTQYFGPGTRLTVL.

This clonotype turned up a few times. The chain links TRBV28 to TRBJ1-1; no clear D gene. The CDR3 spans 14 residues. V lost 5 bases, J lost 2 bases, and 12 bases lay in between. Germline loops: CDR1 MDHEN, CDR2 SYDVKM. The CDR3 nucleotides are TGTGCCAGCAGTGTCCCCAGAGGCAACACTGAAGCTTTCTTT. Protein product: CASSVPRGNTEAFF.

At least ten counts were recorded for this clonotype. This rearrangement joins TRBV11-2 to TRBJ2-2; maybe TRBD1 (5 bases). Germline assignment: CDR1 SGHAT and CDR2 FQNNGV. The CDR3 has 14 amino acids. V lost 1 base, J lost 5 bases, and 8 bases lay in between. This CDR3 is CASSLAGQTGELFF. In DNA, the CDR3 is TGTGCCAGCAGCTTAGCAGGACAAACCGGGGAGCTGTTTTTT.

This CDR3 reads CASSQDSHSGANVLTF. The CDR3, as DNA: TGCGCCAGCAGCCAAGATAGTCACTCTGGGGCCAACGTCCTGACTTTC. The chain joins TRBV4-1 to TRBJ2-6; no clear D gene. Germline V lookup: CDR1 MGHRA, CDR2 YSYEKL. The length of the CDR3 is 16 residues. Trimming pared 0 bases from V and 0 bases from J, leaving 6 bases between.

A few counts support this clonotype. This chain uses TRBV6-1 with TRBJ2-7; 7 bases are a match to TRBD1. CDR1 MNHNS and CDR2 SASEGT come from the germline V gene. The J segment lost 3 bases and the V segment lost 7 bases, leaving 9 bases of the junction unmatched. The CDR3 sequence is 14 residues long. CDR3 loop: CASTLPGTVYEQYF. CDR3 DNA sequence: TGTGCCAGCACCCTTCCGGGGACAGTCTACGAGCAGTACTTC.

In its sample, this clonotype was seen many times. The genes are TRBV4-1 and TRBJ2-5, with TRBD2 matching over 10 bases. The CDR3 consists of 16 residues. The germline V gene encodes CDR1 MGHRA and CDR2 YSYEKL. V trimming: 4 bases; J trimming: 5 bases; junction bases outside the gene matches: 10. CDR3 residues: CASSPYLLAGYETQYF. CDR3 in DNA: TGCGCCAGCAGCCCCTACCTACTAGCGGGGTACGAGACCCAGTACTTC.

The chain links TRBV20-1 to TRBJ1-1; D gene ambiguous. The CDR3 totals 16 residues. Trimming took off 5 bases at V and 0 bases at J, with 19 bases between the two ends. Germline lookup yields CDR1 DFQATT and CDR2 SNEGSKA (reference sequence). Written as DNA, the CDR3 is TGCAGTGCTCCCCCAGCTGGGCTAAGGCTGAACACTGAAGCTTTCTTT. The encoded protein is CSAPPAGLRLNTEAFF.

The CDR3 DNA sequence: TGTGCCAGCAGTTACGAGCGTTATGAGACCCAGTACTTC. Translated, it gives CASSYERYETQYF. The chain combines TRBV6-5 with TRBJ2-5; no firm D call. Trimming shortened V by 2 bases and J by 5 bases, and 9 bases separated the two germline ends. This CDR3 has 13 amino acids. CDR1 is MNHEY, CDR2 SVGAGI, per germline.

This clonotype was observed many times. The chain carries TRBV12-3 or TRBV12-4 and TRBJ2-5; possible D gene TRBD2, 6 bases. CDR3 length: 12 residues. Trimming left V 8 bases short and J 5 bases short, with 12 bases between. As DNA, the CDR3 is TGTGCCAGCGCCGGGACTTTGGAGACCCAGTACTTC. It translates to CASAGTLETQYF.